This TCR beta chain derives from a study of blood T cells in healthy people across ages. Through a sample-barcoded 5' primer and a J-beta primer mix, a second PCR was run for roughly 7 to 12 cycles. MiXCR, run by TCRdb on the 5' RACE reads, gives a single entry per CDR3 protein. In the table there are roughly 1,500,000 distinct CDR3 sequences, 42% of which are singletons. The CDR3 length is 13 residues. Trimming cost V 8 bases and J 3 bases, with 12 bases left between them. Germline CDR1 SNHLY, CDR2 FYNNEI. Total RNA extraction produced at least 6 micrograms (per sample) for the study. The sequence derives from a woman aged 18-35 years in good health. V is TRBV2 and J is TRBJ2-3; D might be TRBD1 (6 bases). Sequencing input: blood. The CDR3 loop reads CASLGGLTDTQYF. Here the CDR3 DNA reads TGTGCCAGCCTAGGGGGTCTGACAGATACGCAGTATTTT. The full variable domain, its missing parts supplied by reference TRBV2 and TRBJ2-3, is EPEVTQTPSHQVTQMGQEVILRCVPISNHLYFYWYRQILGQKVEFLVSFYNNEISEKSEIFDDQFSVERPDGSNFTLKIRSTKLEDSAMYFCASLGGLTDTQYFGPGTRLTVL.